This T cell receptor (beta chain) derives from a study of cytomegalovirus exposure and HLA in healthy donors. Study-level results: Generally TCR sequences proved uncommon, though certain public TCRs appeared in numerous donors.

CDR3 size: 13 residues. Deletions cut 6 bases from V and 4 bases from J, with 12 bases between. Germline V gene sequence: CDR1 SGHNT, CDR2 YENEEA. As to this clone: Its specificity is not known.

The protocol was immunoSEQ multiplex PCR, while the TCRdb copy is restricted to in-frame clones and leaves out a portion. The sample shows 190,000 or so clones, 80% to 85% of them seen only once. These donors were members of the roughly 110-subject validation cohort, a group separate from the approximately 670-subject first cohort. Sequenced: PBMCs. The sequence derives from a young woman in good health and CMV-seropositive. The chain couples TRBV11-3 to TRBJ2-5, with D tentatively TRBD1 (5 bases). The CDR3 DNA reads TGTGCCAGCAGTAAAGGGCAGGGAGAGACCCAGTACTTC. This encodes CASSKGQGETQYF.